This T cell receptor (beta chain) was recovered during a study of cytomegalovirus exposure and HLA in healthy donors. Study details: Of 350 to 400 genotyped donors, roughly 81% grouped in the Caucasian-associated ancestry cluster.

CDR1 SGHDT and CDR2 YYEEEE come from the germline V gene. Trimming removed 4 bases from V and 5 bases from J; junction bases left unmatched: 7. The CDR3 sequence is 15 residues long. Whole-study findings and limits: When analyzed later, a missense DCLRE1C variant was found to be linked to TCR beta V- and J-gene trimming.

Primers included in the PCR were 60 Vbeta and 13 Jbeta primers. The assay was immunoSEQ multiplex PCR, and TCRdb's table has in-frame clones only and misses some. This table holds approximately 140,000 clones, around 72% found once. For this clone: What it binds is not known.

The study did not record CMV serostatus for this donor. What was sequenced was PBMCs. The clonotype was recovered from a human donor in good health. V usage is TRBV5-6 and J usage is TRBJ2-1; 9 bases are a match to TRBD1. The CDR3 here is CASSKGTGRNNEQFF. The CDR3 nucleotides are TGTGCCAGCAGCAAGGGGACAGGGCGAAACAATGAGCAGTTCTTC.